Below, 5 T cell receptor beta chains from the same sample are listed, as sequenced in a study of T-cell memory formation after mild COVID-19. TCRdb itself ran the 5' RACE reads through MiXCR, one entry per CDR3 protein. This table holds almost 550,000 distinct CDR3 sequences, over 20% found once. Source material: PBMCs or a T cell subset sorted from them (not recorded which). These receptors were collected from an adult woman who had mild COVID-19 (a few samples of this study predate the infection). Cell type and time point are not known.

The rearrangement links TRBV4-1 to TRBJ1-6; 8 bases fit TRBD1. The CDR3 spans 17 residues. The J segment lost 7 bases and the V segment lost 2 bases, leaving 10 bases of the junction unmatched. Germline lookup yields CDR1 MGHRA and CDR2 YSYEKL. This CDR3 is CASSQLPRTGWNSPLHF. The CDR3 DNA follows: TGCGCCAGCAGCCAACTTCCTCGGACAGGGTGGAATTCACCCCTCCACTTT.

This clonotype was seen a handful of times. V and J are TRBV13 and TRBJ2-7; TRBD1 matches at 9 bases. CDR1 is PRHDT, CDR2 FYEKMQ, per germline (reference sequence). Trimming removed 5 bases from V and 1 base from J; junction bases left unmatched: 6. The CDR3 extends over 15 amino acids. The DNA of the CDR3 is TGTGCCAGCAGCCCGGGACAGGGTCAATCCTACGAGCAGTACTTC. Translated, it gives CASSPGQGQSYEQYF.

This clonotype was picked up a small number of times. The chain recombines TRBV4-1 with TRBJ1-4; a weak D match, TRBD1 (6 bases). The germline V gene has CDR1 MGHRA and CDR2 YSYEKL. Trimming stripped 0 bases from V and 7 bases from J, with 15 bases between. The length of the CDR3 is 16 residues. CDR3: CASSQDRGGGAEKLFF. The DNA for the CDR3 is TGCGCCAGCAGCCAAGATCGGGGAGGGGGGGCTGAAAAACTGTTTTTT.

This clonotype came up once. This may stem from a read error, because a much larger clone lies one nucleotide away. The chain recombines TRBV7-2 with TRBJ2-5; 8 positions agree with TRBD1. The CDR3 spans 14 residues. The V gene's germline CDR1 is SGHTA and CDR2 FQGNSA. Losses at the gene ends were 2 bases for V and 3 bases for J; bases not matched to a gene: 2. CDR3 nucleotide sequence: TGTGCCAGCAGCTTATACAGGGGGAAAGAGACCCAGTACTTC. As protein: CASSLYRGKETQYF. Combining the CDR3 with reference TRBV7-2 and TRBJ2-5 gives the whole variable domain GAGVSQSPSNKVTEKGKDVELRCDPISGHTALYWYRQSLGQGLEFLIYFQGNSAPDKSGLPSDRFSAERTGGSVSTLTIQRTQQEDSAVYLCASSLYRGKETQYFGPGTRLLVL.

The V call is TRBV7-6, the J call TRBJ2-2; 7 bases map to TRBD1. In germline, CDR1 is SGHVS, CDR2 FNYEAQ. J lost 0 bases, V lost 5 bases, and 6 bases had no gene match. CDR3 size: 16 residues. CDR3 loop: CASSGQGVPNTGELFF. The CDR3 nucleotides read TGTGCCAGCAGCGGCCAGGGGGTCCCGAACACCGGGGAGCTGTTTTTT.